Sequencing of this TCR beta chain was carried out in a study of blood T cell repertoires in COVID-19. The overall study: Sites in the United States, Italy and Spain provided acute and convalescent COVID-19 samples. The cDNA or gDNA used as material had been derived from T cells, B-cell-depleted T cells, or PBMCs.

As processed by the authors: Amplification with reference gene primers provided the estimates of nucleated cell counts. TCRdb keeps only in-frame clones here, not all; method: immunoSEQ multiplex PCR. That table supplies the V and J calls and clone size; D and trimming were determined from the DNA. The repertoire holds around 99,000 clones, 70% to 80% seen once, with roughly 18% in the top ten. Sequenced material: peripheral blood. The origin of this receptor is a woman older than 75 with active or convalescent COVID-19.

CDR3 sequence (DNA): TGCGCCAGCACTCAAGGACTAGCGGGAGTATACGAGCAGTACTTC. Its translation is CASTQGLAGVYEQYF. The chain has TRBV10-2 and TRBJ2-7; 13 bases are a match to TRBD2. The V gene's germline CDR1 is WSHSY and CDR2 SAAADI. The CDR3 is made up of 15 amino acids. The V gene end was trimmed by 7 bases and the J gene end by 4 bases; junction bases not matched to a gene: 7.